This T cell receptor beta chain is from a study of metastatic and nonmetastatic thyroid tumors. V gave up 1 base and J gave up 8 bases, with 13 bases separating them. Germline CDR1 and CDR2: GTSNPN and SVGIG (reference sequence). The CDR3 totals 13 residues. Of note for this clone: The target antigen is unknown.

The study, taken as a whole, reports: When malignant thyroid tumors were compared with benign nodules, TCR beta diversity was reportedly significantly higher in the malignant tumors. This held in both blood and tumor samples.

Thyroid surgery had not been preceded by any treatment in any patient. As handled by the study authors: The study took CDR3 differences across clinicopathological groups and made a distant-metastasis classifier for papillary thyroid cancer from them. TCRdb reassembled clones from the PCR reads with MiXCR. TCRdb, rather than the study authors, made the V and J calls. The sample carries 16,000 or so clones, more than 20% recorded once. Input material: adjacent normal tissue. This receptor was taken from a female donor with papillary thyroid cancer or a benign thyroid nodule (not recorded which). Some clones in this sample may be carry-over from other donors' samples. This chain connects TRBV30 to TRBJ2-3; D unclear. CDR3 residues: CAWSAASFATQYF. CDR3 coding DNA: TGTGCCTGGAGTGCCGCTAGTTTCGCTACGCAGTATTTT.